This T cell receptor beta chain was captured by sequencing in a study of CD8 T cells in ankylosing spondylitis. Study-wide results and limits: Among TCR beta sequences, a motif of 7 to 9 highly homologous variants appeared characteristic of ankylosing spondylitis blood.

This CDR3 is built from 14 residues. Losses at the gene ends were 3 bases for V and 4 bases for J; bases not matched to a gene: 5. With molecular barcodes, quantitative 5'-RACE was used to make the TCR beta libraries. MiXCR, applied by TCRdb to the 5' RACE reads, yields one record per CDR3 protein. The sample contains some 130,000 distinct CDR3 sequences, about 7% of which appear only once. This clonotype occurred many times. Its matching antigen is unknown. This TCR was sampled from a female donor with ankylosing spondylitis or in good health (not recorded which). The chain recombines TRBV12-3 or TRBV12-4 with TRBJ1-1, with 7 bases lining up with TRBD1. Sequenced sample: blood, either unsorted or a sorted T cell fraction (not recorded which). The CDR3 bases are TGTGCCAGCAGTTTCTCAGGGGGACTCACTGAAGCTTTCTTT. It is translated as CASSFSGGLTEAFF.